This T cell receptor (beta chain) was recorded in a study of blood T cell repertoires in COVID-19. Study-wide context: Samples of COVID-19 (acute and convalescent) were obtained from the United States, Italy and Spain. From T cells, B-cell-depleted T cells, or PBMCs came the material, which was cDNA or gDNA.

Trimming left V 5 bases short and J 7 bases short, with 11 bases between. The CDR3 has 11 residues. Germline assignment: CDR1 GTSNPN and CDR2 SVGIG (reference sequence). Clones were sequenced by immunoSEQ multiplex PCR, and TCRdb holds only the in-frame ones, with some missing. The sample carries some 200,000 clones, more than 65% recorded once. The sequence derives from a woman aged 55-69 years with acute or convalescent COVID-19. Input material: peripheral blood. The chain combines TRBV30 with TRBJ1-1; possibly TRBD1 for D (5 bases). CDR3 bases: TGTGCCTGGGAGGGACTGTTTGAAGCTTTCTTT. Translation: CAWEGLFEAFF.